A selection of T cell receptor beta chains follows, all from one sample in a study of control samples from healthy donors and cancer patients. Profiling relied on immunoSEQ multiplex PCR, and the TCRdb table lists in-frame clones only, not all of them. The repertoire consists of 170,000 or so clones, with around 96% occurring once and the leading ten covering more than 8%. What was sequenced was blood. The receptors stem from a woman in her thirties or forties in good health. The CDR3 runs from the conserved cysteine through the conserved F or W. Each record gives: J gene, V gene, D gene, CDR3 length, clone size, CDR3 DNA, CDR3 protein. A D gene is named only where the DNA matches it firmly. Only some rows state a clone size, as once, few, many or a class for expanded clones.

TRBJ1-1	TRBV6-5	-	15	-	TGTGCCAGCACTGGGAACCAGGGGCGCGGAACTGAAGCTTTCTTT	CASTGNQGRGTEAFF
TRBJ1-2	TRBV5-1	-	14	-	TGCGCCAGCAGCACATCCGGGCCCGAATACGGCTACACCTTC	CASSTSGPEYGYTF
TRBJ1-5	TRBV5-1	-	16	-	TGCGCCAGCAGCCACCCGACCCTCGCTAGACCTCAGCCCCAGCATTTT	CASSHPTLARPQPQHF
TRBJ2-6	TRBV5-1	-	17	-	TGCGCCAGCAGCCTGGGACAAGCTAACGCTGGGGCCAACGTCCTGACTTTC	CASSLGQANAGANVLTF
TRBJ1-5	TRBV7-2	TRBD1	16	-	TGTGCCAGCAGCACCGGGACAGGGGGTTCTAGTCAGCCCCAGCATTTT	CASSTGTGGSSQPQHF
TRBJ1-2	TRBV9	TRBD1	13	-	TGTGCCAGCAGCGTAGTGGGACAGTATGGCTACACCTTC	CASSVVGQYGYTF
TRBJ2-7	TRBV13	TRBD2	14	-	TGTGCCAGCAGCGGGACTAGCATCTCCTACGAGCAGTACTTC	CASSGTSISYEQYF
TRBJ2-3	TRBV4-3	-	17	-	TGCGCCAGCAGCCATCCGGGACTCCCTGTGAGGACAGATACGCAGTATTTT	CASSHPGLPVRTDTQYF
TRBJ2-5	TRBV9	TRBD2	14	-	TGTGCCAGCAGTAGCGGGGCGTACCAAGAGACCCAGTACTTC	CASSSGAYQETQYF
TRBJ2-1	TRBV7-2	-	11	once	TGTGCCAGCAGCCCCAGACTGGGTGAATTCTTC	CASSPRLGEFF
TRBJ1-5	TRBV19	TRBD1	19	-	TGTGCCAGTAGTATAGAGACAGGGGGTGATATGAGTGGCAATCAGCCCCAGCATTTT	CASSIETGGDMSGNQPQHF
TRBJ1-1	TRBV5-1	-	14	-	TGCGCCAGCAGCCCCGAGCAGTCGGGCACTGAAGCTTTCTTT	CASSPEQSGTEAFF
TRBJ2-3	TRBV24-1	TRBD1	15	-	TGTGCCACCAGTGCCCCGGGACAGGGCGAAGGTACGCAGTATTTT	CATSAPGQGEGTQYF
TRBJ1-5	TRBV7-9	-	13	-	TGTGCCAGCAGCTTAGACCGCAATCAGCCCCAGCATTTT	CASSLDRNQPQHF
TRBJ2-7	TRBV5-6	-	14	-	TGTGCCAGCAGCTTGGGGGCCGGGTCTTGGGAGCAGTACTTC	CASSLGAGSWEQYF
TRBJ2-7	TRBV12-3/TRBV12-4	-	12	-	TGTGCCAGCAGTCCAAGGACCTACGAGCAGTACTTC	CASSPRTYEQYF
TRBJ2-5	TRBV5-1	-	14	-	TGCGCCAGCAGCTTCGACGGACTTCAGGAGACCCAGTACTTC	CASSFDGLQETQYF
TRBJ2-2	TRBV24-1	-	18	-	TGTGCCACCAGTGACCCTTGGGCCGGGCCTCTGAACACCGGGGAGCTGTTTTTT	CATSDPWAGPLNTGELFF
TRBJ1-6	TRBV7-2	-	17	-	TGTGCCAGCAGCCTCCGGGGTAACGTCCCCTATAATTCACCCCTCCACTTT	CASSLRGNVPYNSPLHF
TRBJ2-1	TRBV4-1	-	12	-	TGCGCCAGCAGCCATAGCATAGATGAGCAGTTCTTC	CASSHSIDEQFF
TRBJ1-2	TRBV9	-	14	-	TGTGCCAGCAGCAGCCGGGACACTCACTATGGCTACACCTTC	CASSSRDTHYGYTF
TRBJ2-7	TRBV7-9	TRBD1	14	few	TGTGCCAGCAGCTTACCAGGGGGCTCCTACGAGCAGTACTTC	CASSLPGGSYEQYF
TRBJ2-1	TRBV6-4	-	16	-	TGTGCCAGCAGTGACTCCCCTACAGGACTCTACAATGAGCAGTTCTTC	CASSDSPTGLYNEQFF
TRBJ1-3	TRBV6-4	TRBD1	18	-	TGTGCCAGCAGTGACCCCCGGACGGGACAGAGAGGGGGAAACACCATATATTTT	CASSDPRTGQRGGNTIYF
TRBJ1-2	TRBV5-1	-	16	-	TGCGCCAGCAACCCCCTCGTCCCGGCTACTAACTATGGCTACACCTTC	CASNPLVPATNYGYTF
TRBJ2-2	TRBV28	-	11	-	TGTGCCAGCCCCGGCCACCGGGGAGCTGTTTTT	CASPGHRGAVF
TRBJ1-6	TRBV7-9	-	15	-	TGTGCCAGCAGCACAGGGAGCTCCTATAATTCACCCCTCCACTTT	CASSTGSSYNSPLHF
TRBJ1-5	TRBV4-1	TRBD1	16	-	TGCGCCAGCAGCCAAGGGGACAGGGGGGACAATCAGCCCCAGCATTTT	CASSQGDRGDNQPQHF
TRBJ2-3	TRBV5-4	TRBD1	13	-	TGTGCCAGCAGACTTGGGACAGCCGATACGCAGTATTTT	CASRLGTADTQYF
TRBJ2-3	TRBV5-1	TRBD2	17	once	TGCGCCAGCAGCTTGGGCCCCGGGACTAGGGGCTCGGATACGCAGTATTTT	CASSLGPGTRGSDTQYF
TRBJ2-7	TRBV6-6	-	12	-	TGTGCCAGCAGTTACCGCCCCTACGAGCAGTACTTC	CASSYRPYEQYF
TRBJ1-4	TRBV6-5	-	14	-	TGTGCCAGCAGTAGGTCGCAGAGTAATGAAAAACTGTTTTTT	CASSRSQSNEKLFF
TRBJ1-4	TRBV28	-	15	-	TGTGCCAGCAGTCCCCCGGTGGGGAATAATGAAAAACTGTTTTTT	CASSPPVGNNEKLFF
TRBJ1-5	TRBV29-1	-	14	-	TGCAGCGTTTCGACAGGTGTAAGCAATCAGCCCCAGCATTTT	CSVSTGVSNQPQHF
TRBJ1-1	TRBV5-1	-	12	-	TGCGCCAGCAGCTTGGAACACGGAGAAGCTTTCTTT	CASSLEHGEAFF
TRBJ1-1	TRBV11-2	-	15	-	TGTGCCAGCAGCCCCCCTGGACGTGGGAACACTGAAGCTTTCTTT	CASSPPGRGNTEAFF
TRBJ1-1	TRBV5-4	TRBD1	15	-	TGTGCCAGCAGCTGGGGACAGGCTGGCGGCACTGAAGCTTTCTTT	CASSWGQAGGTEAFF
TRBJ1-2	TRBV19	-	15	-	TGTGCCAGTAGTACACCGGGGACCGTGGGTGACGGCTACACCTTC	CASSTPGTVGDGYTF
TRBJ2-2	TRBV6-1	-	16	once	TGTGCCAGCAGTGAATCGAGCGGGCTGAACACCGGGGAGCTGTTTTTT	CASSESSGLNTGELFF
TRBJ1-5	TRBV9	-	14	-	TGTGCCAGCAGCGGAGGGAATAGCAATCAGCCCCAGCATTTT	CASSGGNSNQPQHF
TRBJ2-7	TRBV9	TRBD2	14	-	TGTGCCAGCAGCCCACGACTAGCGGTCGACGAGCAGTACTTC	CASSPRLAVDEQYF
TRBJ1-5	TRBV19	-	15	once	TGTGCCAGTAGTACCACAGGGAGAAGCAATCAGCCCCAGCATTTT	CASSTTGRSNQPQHF
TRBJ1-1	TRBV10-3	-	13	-	TGTGCCATCAGCATCAGGGGTTCCGCTGAAGCTTTCTTT	CAISIRGSAEAFF
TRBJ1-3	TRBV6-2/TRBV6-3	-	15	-	TGTGCCAGCAGCGGCAGACTCAGCTCTGGAAACACCATATATTTT	CASSGRLSSGNTIYF
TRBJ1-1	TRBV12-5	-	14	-	TGTGCTAGTGGTTTGGTACCTGGGAACACTGAAGCTTTCTTT	CASGLVPGNTEAFF
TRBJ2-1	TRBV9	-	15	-	TGTGCCAGCAGCGTAGGAGGGACGGTAAACAATGAGCAGTTCTTC	CASSVGGTVNNEQFF
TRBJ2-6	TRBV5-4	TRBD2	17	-	TGTGCCAGCAGTCCCGGGGGGGTGGTAGGTGGGGCCAACGTCCTGACTTTC	CASSPGGVVGGANVLTF
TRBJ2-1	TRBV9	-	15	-	TGTGCCAGCAGCGTAGAGGCGGCCTCCTACAATGAGCAGTTCTTC	CASSVEAASYNEQFF
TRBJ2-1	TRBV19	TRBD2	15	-	TGTGCCACCAGGACTAGTGCTTTCTCCTACAATGAGCAGTTCTTC	CATRTSAFSYNEQFF
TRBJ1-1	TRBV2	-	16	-	TGTGCCAGCAGTGAACAAGGCTTATCGGGGCACACTGAAGCTTTCTTT	CASSEQGLSGHTEAFF
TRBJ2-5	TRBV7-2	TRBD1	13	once	TGTGCCAGCAGCCGGGACAGGCGAGAGACCCAGTACTTC	CASSRDRRETQYF
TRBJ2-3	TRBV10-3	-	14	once	TGTGCCATCAGGGAAGCCCGGGGCCCAGATACGCAGTATTTT	CAIREARGPDTQYF